This T cell receptor beta chain was retrieved from a study of shared clonotypes between healthy human individuals. General observations from the study: Only blood was sampled; tissue repertoires likely differ. Clonotype sharing across donors was expected to vary with sequencing depth.

This CDR3 is built from 13 residues. The V gene lost 4 bases and the J gene lost 2 bases, with 8 bases spanning the gap. CDR1 and CDR2 from the germline V gene are SGHRS and YFSETQ. The table lists this clone with a count of one. Its target is unknown. The same CDR3 also results from other DNA sequences found in this sample. Repertoires were generated with immunoSEQ multiplex PCR, while TCRdb's copy carries only in-frame clones and drops some. The sample holds a few million clones; roughly nine tenths are singletons and the top ten take 0.11% to 0.15%. The source of this sequence is a man aged 18-30 years in good health. V and J are TRBV5-1 and TRBJ2-3; D is possibly TRBD2 (6 bases). Input material: naive CD4+ T cells sorted from blood. The subset is: CD45RA+ positively selected. The CDR3 spells CASSRDSTDTQYF. In nucleotides, the CDR3 is TGCGCCAGCAGCAGGGACTCCACAGATACGCAGTATTTT. Complete variable domain (other parts from reference TRBV5-1 and TRBJ2-3): KAGVTQTPRYLIKTRGQQVTLSCSPISGHRSVSWYQQTPGQGLQFLFEYFSETQRNKGNFPGRFSGRQFSNSRSEMNVSTLELGDSALYLCASSRDSTDTQYFGPGTRLTVL.